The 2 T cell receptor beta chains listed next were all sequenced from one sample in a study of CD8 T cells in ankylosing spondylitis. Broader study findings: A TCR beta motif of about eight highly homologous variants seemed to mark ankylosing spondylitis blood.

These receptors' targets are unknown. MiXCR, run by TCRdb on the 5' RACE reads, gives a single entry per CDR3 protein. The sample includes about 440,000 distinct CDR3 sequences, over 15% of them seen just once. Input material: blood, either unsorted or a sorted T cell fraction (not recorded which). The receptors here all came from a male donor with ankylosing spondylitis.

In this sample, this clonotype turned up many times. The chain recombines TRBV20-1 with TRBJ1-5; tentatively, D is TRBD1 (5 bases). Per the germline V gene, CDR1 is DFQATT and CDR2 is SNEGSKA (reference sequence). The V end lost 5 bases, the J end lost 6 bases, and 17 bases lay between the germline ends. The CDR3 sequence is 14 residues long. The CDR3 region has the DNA TGCAGTGCTGGGGGATTGGTTGGGGTTCAGCCCCAGCATTTT. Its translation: CSAGGLVGVQPQHF.

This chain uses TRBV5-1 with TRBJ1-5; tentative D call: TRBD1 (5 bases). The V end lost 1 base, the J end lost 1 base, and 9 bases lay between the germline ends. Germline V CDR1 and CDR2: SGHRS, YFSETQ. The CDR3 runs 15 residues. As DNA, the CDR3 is TGCGCCAGCAGCTTGTACGGGGGAAGCAATCAGCCCCAGCATTTT. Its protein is CASSLYGGSNQPQHF. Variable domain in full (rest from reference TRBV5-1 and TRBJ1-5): KAGVTQTPRYLIKTRGQQVTLSCSPISGHRSVSWYQQTPGQGLQFLFEYFSETQRNKGNFPGRFSGRQFSNSRSEMNVSTLELGDSALYLCASSLYGGSNQPQHFGDGTRLSIL.